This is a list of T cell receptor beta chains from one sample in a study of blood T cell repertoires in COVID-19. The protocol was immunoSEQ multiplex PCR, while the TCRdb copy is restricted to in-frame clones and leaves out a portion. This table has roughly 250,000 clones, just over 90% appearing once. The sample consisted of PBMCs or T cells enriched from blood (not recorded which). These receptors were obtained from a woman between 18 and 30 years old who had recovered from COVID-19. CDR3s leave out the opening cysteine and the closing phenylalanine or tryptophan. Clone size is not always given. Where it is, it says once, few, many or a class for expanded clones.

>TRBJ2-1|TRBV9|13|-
ASSVVSGHYNEQF
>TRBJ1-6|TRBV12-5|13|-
ASGPGTGEDSPLH
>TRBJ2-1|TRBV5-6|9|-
ASSLYSEQF
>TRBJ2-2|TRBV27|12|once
ASSYRTGGGELF
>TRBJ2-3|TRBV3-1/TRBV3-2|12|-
ASSRRQSTDTQY
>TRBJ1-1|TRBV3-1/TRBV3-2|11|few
ASSQGLETEAF
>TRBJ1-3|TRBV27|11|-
ASSLNSGNTIY
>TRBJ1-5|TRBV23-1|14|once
ASSQSDRYDNQPQH
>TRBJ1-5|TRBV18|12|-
ASSPGGGNQPQH
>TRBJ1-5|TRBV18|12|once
ASSQSEEGQPQH
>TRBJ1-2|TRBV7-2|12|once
ASSPLGTGEGYT
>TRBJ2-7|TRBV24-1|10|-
ATSDSRSEQY
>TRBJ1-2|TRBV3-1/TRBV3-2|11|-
ASSPGQGNGYT
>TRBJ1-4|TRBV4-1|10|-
ASSQGDKKLF
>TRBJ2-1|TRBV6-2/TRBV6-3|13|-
ASSALAGTYNEQF
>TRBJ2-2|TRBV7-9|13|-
ASSLFRTNTGELF
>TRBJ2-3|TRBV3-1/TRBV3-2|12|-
ASGQGKGTDTQY
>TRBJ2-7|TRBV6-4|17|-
ASSDLVAGNFRSSYEQY
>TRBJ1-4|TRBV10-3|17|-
ATRHGTGEQPMINEKLF
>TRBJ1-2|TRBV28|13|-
ASSLSGQANYGYT
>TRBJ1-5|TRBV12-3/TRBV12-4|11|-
ASSLTANQPQH
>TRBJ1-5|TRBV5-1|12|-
ASSVTGQDQPQH
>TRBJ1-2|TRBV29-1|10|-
SVGSLPYGYT
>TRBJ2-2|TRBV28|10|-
GSGGNTGELF
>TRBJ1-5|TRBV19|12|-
ASRRQISNQPQH
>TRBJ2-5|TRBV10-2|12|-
ASFYKREGGTQY
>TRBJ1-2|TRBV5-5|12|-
ASSLDRANYGYT
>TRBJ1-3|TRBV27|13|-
ASRQGQGAGNTIY
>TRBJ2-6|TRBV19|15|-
ASSPGRGRSGANVLT